These 29 T cell receptor beta chains were all obtained from the same sample, sequenced in a study of blood T cell repertoires in COVID-19. Profiling relied on immunoSEQ multiplex PCR, and the TCRdb table lists in-frame clones only, not all of them. Of over 100,000 clones detected, less than 90% appear once; the ten largest clones hold about 11%. Input material: peripheral blood. All receptors derive from an elderly man with acute or convalescent COVID-19.

The chain is built from TRBV5-4 and TRBJ1-4, with D perhaps TRBD1 (5 bases). The CDR3 length is 14 residues. Germline V gene sequence: CDR1 SGHNT, CDR2 YYREEE (reference sequence). V was pared by 1 base and J by 8 bases, with 12 bases between. In DNA, the CDR3 is TGTGCCAGCAGCTTGAAAGGGGAAGAGGAAAAACTGTTTTTT. The encoded protein is CASSLKGEEEKLFF.

The CDR3 bases are TGTGCCAGCAGTTTGGACAGGGGCAATTCACCCCTCCACTTT. Residues: CASSLDRGNSPLHF. The V call is TRBV27, the J call TRBJ1-6, with 9 bases aligning to TRBD1. J gave up 7 bases and V 3 bases, and 1 base lay outside the gene matches. Germline CDR1 is MNHEY and CDR2 is SMNVEV (reference sequence). The CDR3 is 14 amino acids.

This rearrangement joins TRBV5-5 to TRBJ2-7; TRBD2 aligns across 9 bases. CDR1 and CDR2 from the germline V gene are SGHKS and YYEKEE (reference sequence). The CDR3 extends over 15 amino acids. After removal of 0 bases from V and 2 bases from J, the junction contained 3 bases not matched to a gene. The CDR3 coding sequence is TGTGCCAGCAGCTTGGACGCTAGCGGGGCCTACGAGCAGTACTTC. This encodes CASSLDASGAYEQYF.

This clone came up a few times. This rearrangement joins TRBV5-6 to TRBJ1-5; possible D gene TRBD1, 5 bases. Germline V gene data show CDR1 as SGHDT and CDR2 as YYEEEE. The V end lost 5 bases, the J end lost 6 bases, and 15 bases lay between the germline ends. The CDR3 loop spans 14 amino acids. The CDR3 is CASSSGQGGQPQHF. The CDR3 DNA sequence: TGTGCCAGCAGTTCGGGGCAGGGAGGTCAGCCCCAGCATTTT.

V is TRBV19 and J is TRBJ2-2; 9 bases line up with TRBD2. V dropped 3 bases and J dropped 8; count of bases not matched to a gene: 7. The CDR3 runs to 15 residues. Germline V gene lookup returns CDR1 LNHDA and CDR2 SQIVND (reference sequence). The CDR3 spells CASSILAGLVGELFF. CDR3 nucleotide sequence: TGTGCCAGTAGTATCCTAGCGGGACTAGTTGGGGAGCTGTTTTTT.

The chain recombines TRBV6-5 with TRBJ1-1; 9 bases are shared with TRBD1. Looked up from germline, CDR1 is MNHEY and CDR2 is SVGAGI. Unmatched junction bases numbered 6, after V lost 5 bases and J lost 5 bases. The CDR3 is made up of 14 amino acids. The CDR3 coding sequence is TGTGCCAGCAGTCCGGGACAGGGCTGGACTGAAGCTTTCTTT. Its translation is CASSPGQGWTEAFF.

This rearrangement joins TRBV10-1 to TRBJ1-1; no clear D gene. CDR3 length: 13 amino acids. Trimming cost V 6 bases and J 4 bases, with 12 bases left between them. Germline V gene sequence: CDR1 WNHNN, CDR2 SYGVQD (reference sequence). CDR3 sequence (DNA): TGCGCCAGCAGCGGCGCGGGGAGCACTGAAGCTTTCTTT. It yields the protein CASSGAGSTEAFF.

The chain couples TRBV7-2 to TRBJ1-2; TRBD1 agrees at 9 bases. Germline V lookup: CDR1 SGHTA, CDR2 FQGNSA. The junction had 0 bases not matched to a gene; V was cut back by 1 base and J by 6 bases. CDR3 length: 13 residues. The CDR3 coding sequence is TGTGCCAGCAGCTTAGGGACAGGGGATGGCTACACCTTC. This translates into CASSLGTGDGYTF.

The chain joins TRBV7-9 to TRBJ1-4, with 9 bases fitting TRBD1. The CDR3 has 17 residues. The J segment lost 5 bases and the V segment lost 1 base, leaving 8 bases of the junction unmatched. Germline V CDR1 and CDR2: SEHNR, FQNEAQ (reference sequence). The CDR3, as DNA: TGTGCCAGCAGCTTAGGACAATTGACAGGGGGAAATGAAAAACTGTTTTTT. Encoded protein: CASSLGQLTGGNEKLFF.

A word on this clone: One end of the junction fails to match germline, which may point to a read error. V and J are TRBV7-2 and TRBJ1-4; D ambiguous. The length of the CDR3 is 13 residues. Germline V gene lookup returns CDR1 SGHTA and CDR2 FQGNSA. The CDR3 sequence is CASSLQVNGKLFF. Written as DNA, the CDR3 is TGTGCCAGCAGCCTCCAGGTGAATGGAAAACTGTTTTTT. The full variable domain, in which reference TRBV7-2 and TRBJ1-4 provide the parts outside the CDR3, is GAGVSQSPSNKVTEKGKDVELRCDPISGHTALYWYRQSLGQGLEFLIYFQGNSAPDKSGLPSDRFSAERTGGSVSTLTIQRTQQEDSAVYLCASSLQVNGKLFFGSGTQLSVL.

The V and J genes are TRBV6-2 or TRBV6-3 and TRBJ1-1, with 7 bases identical to TRBD1. This CDR3 comprises 13 residues. Germline values: CDR1 MNHEY, CDR2 SVGEGT. Unmatched junction bases numbered 9, after V lost 6 bases and J lost 8 bases. The CDR3 spells CASSLTKDREAFF. CDR3 sequence (DNA): TGTGCCAGCAGCCTCACCAAGGACAGGGAAGCTTTCTTT.

The J gene is TRBJ2-7, the V gene TRBV7-2, with 9 bases aligning to TRBD1. Trimming at V came to 4 bases and at J to 2 bases, leaving 6 bases not matched to a gene. CDR3 length: 15 residues. CDR1 is SGHTA, CDR2 FQGNSA, per germline. The CDR3, as DNA: TGTGCCAGCAGCTATTCGGACAGGGGCACCTACGAGCAGTACTTC. This gives the protein CASSYSDRGTYEQYF. The full variable domain, its missing parts supplied by reference TRBV7-2 and TRBJ2-7, is GAGVSQSPSNKVTEKGKDVELRCDPISGHTALYWYRQSLGQGLEFLIYFQGNSAPDKSGLPSDRFSAERTGGSVSTLTIQRTQQEDSAVYLCASSYSDRGTYEQYFGPGTRLTVT.

This clone was seen more than once but under ten times. The gene calls are TRBV6-5 and TRBJ2-2; D gene unclear. Trimming stripped 5 bases from V and 4 bases from J, with 14 bases between. The CDR3 is made up of 15 amino acids. Germline lookup yields CDR1 MNHEY and CDR2 SVGAGI. CDR3 region: CASSRANLITGELFF. In nucleotides, the CDR3 is TGTGCCAGCAGTCGAGCCAACCTGATCACCGGGGAGCTGTTTTTT.

The chain combines TRBV19 with TRBJ2-7; 8 nucleotides agree with TRBD1. Germline loops: CDR1 LNHDA, CDR2 SQIVND (reference sequence). The CDR3 length is 13 residues. V lost 7 bases and J lost 5; bases outside the gene matches: 7. The CDR3 DNA reads TGTGCCAGTAATGGCAGGGGGCTGGACGAGCAGTACTTC. Its protein is CASNGRGLDEQYF.

The chain joins TRBV5-6 to TRBJ2-3, with 12 bases lining up with TRBD1. The CDR3 is 16 amino acids. V lost 3 bases and J lost 4; bases outside the gene matches: 6. Germline V lookup: CDR1 SGHDT, CDR2 YYEEEE. The CDR3 here is CASSSRGTGGADTQYF. For the CDR3, the DNA is TGTGCCAGCAGCTCCAGGGGGACAGGGGGCGCAGATACGCAGTATTTT.

This chain links TRBV5-6 with TRBJ2-7; 10 bases are a match to TRBD1. The CDR3 sequence is 15 residues long. Germline V CDR1 and CDR2: SGHDT, YYEEEE. V lost 0 bases and J lost 3; bases outside the gene matches: 3. The CDR3: CASSLVGQGNYEQYF. The CDR3 nucleotides are TGTGCCAGCAGCTTGGTGGGACAGGGGAACTACGAGCAGTACTTC.

This chain connects TRBV18 to TRBJ2-2, with TRBD1 matching 10 bases. Germline V gene sequence: CDR1 KGHSH, CDR2 LQKENI. The CDR3 is 16 amino acids. J lost 4 bases, V lost 0 bases, and 2 bases had no gene match. CDR3 protein: CASSPPRTGGTGELFF. The CDR3 nucleotides are TGTGCCAGCTCACCACCCAGGACAGGGGGCACCGGGGAGCTGTTTTTT.

This clone was counted a single time. The chain employs TRBV9 and TRBJ1-2; D unclear. This CDR3 has 13 residues. V was shortened by 6 bases and J by 2 bases, with 11 bases between the two germline ends. The germline gives CDR1 SGDLS, CDR2 YYNGEE. The CDR3 DNA reads as TGTGCCAGCACCCCGCGGGAGAACTATGGCTACACCTTC. Its protein product is CASTPRENYGYTF. The whole variable domain, filled in from reference TRBV9 and TRBJ1-2, reads DSGVTQTPKHLITATGQRVTLRCSPRSGDLSVYWYQQSLDQGLQFLIQYYNGEERAKGNILERFSAQQFPDLHSELNLSSLELGDSALYFCASTPRENYGYTFGSGTRLTVV.

The count of this clone is one. The chain links TRBV27 to TRBJ2-7, with 8 nucleotides matching TRBD2. V was clipped by 3 bases and J by 6 bases; unmatched bases: 4. This CDR3 has 13 amino acids. Germline CDR1 MNHEY, CDR2 SMNVEV (reference sequence). CDR3 residues: CASSFGTRGEQYF. The CDR3 DNA reads TGTGCCAGCAGTTTCGGGACTAGAGGCGAGCAGTACTTC.

Only a few counts were recorded for this clone. The chain is built from TRBV5-8 and TRBJ2-4; 9 bases are shared with TRBD1. Germline CDR1 SGHTS, CDR2 YDEGEE. The length of the CDR3 is 16 residues. V shed 2 bases and J 8 bases; nucleotides not matched to a gene: 11. The CDR3 nucleotides are TGTGCCAGCAGCTTTCAACAGGGGGCGCGATATGACATTCAGTACTTC. Its translation: CASSFQQGARYDIQYF.

The CDR3 DNA is TGTGCCAGCAGCCAAGCCGAGGGACAGTTGGGTTATGGCTACACCTTC. It is translated as CASSQAEGQLGYGYTF. This sequence joins TRBV4-2 and TRBJ1-2; 7 bases map to TRBD1. The CDR3 length is 16 residues. Losses at the gene ends were 1 base for V and 5 bases for J; bases not matched to a gene: 10. Germline CDR1 LGHNA, CDR2 YNFKEQ.

The J gene is TRBJ2-3, the V gene TRBV28; TRBD2 matches 7 bases. The ends lost 4 bases at V and 5 bases at J; junction bases unmatched: 6. The CDR3 contains 14 residues. Germline V gene sequence: CDR1 MDHEN, CDR2 SYDVKM. Here the CDR3 DNA reads TGTGCCAGCAGTTCCCCATCGGGGGGAGATACGCAGTATTTT. Translation: CASSSPSGGDTQYF.

The V gene is TRBV5-1, the J gene TRBJ1-4; unclear D gene. V lost 4 bases to trimming and J lost 4 bases, with 8 bases between them. The length of the CDR3 is 13 residues. From germline, CDR1 is SGHRS and CDR2 YFSETQ. The CDR3 DNA reads as TGCGCCAGCAGCCCCCAGTATAATGAAAAACTGTTTTTT. This sequence encodes CASSPQYNEKLFF.

This clone was detected once. The rearrangement links TRBV20-1 to TRBJ2-3; D unresolved. The CDR3 is 11 amino acids. V lost 1 base to trimming and J lost 4 bases, with 3 bases between them. The germline V gene encodes CDR1 DFQATT and CDR2 SNEGSKA (reference sequence). As DNA, the CDR3 is TGCAGTGCTAGAGCCGCAGATACGCAGTATTTT. It is translated as CSARAADTQYF.

The chain joins TRBV7-3 to TRBJ2-1; D possibly corresponds to TRBD2 (5 bases). This CDR3 has 15 amino acids. CDR1 and CDR2 from the germline V gene are SGHTA and FQGTGA. V was pared by 4 bases and J by 0 bases, with 10 bases between. The CDR3, as DNA: TGTGCCAGCAGCTCAGCGGCTAGCTCCTACAATGAGCAGTTCTTC. It specifies CASSSAASSYNEQFF.

The chain has TRBV29-1 and TRBJ2-6; no definite D call. This CDR3 region has 15 residues. Germline values: CDR1 SQVTM, CDR2 ANQGSEA. CDR3: CWVWLDDSGANVLTF. CDR3 in DNA: TGCTGGGTTTGGCTAGACGACTCTGGGGCCAACGTCCTGACTTTC.

V is TRBV11-2 and J is TRBJ2-3; D remains unclear. Trimming pared 1 base from V and 6 bases from J, leaving 2 bases between. Germline CDR1 SGHAT, CDR2 FQNNGV. This CDR3 is built from 11 residues. The CDR3 spells CASSLADTQYF. CDR3 coding DNA: TGTGCCAGCAGCTTAGCTGATACGCAGTATTTT.

The rearrangement links TRBV7-8 to TRBJ1-1; 9 positions match TRBD1. CDR3 length: 16 residues. With V trimmed by 3 bases and J by 3 bases, 8 bases remained unmatched. Per germline, CDR1 SGHVS and CDR2 FQNEAQ. The CDR3 sequence is CASSFTLTGGHTEAFF. The CDR3, as DNA: TGTGCCAGCAGCTTTACGTTGACAGGGGGGCACACTGAAGCTTTCTTT. The variable domain in full, completed from reference TRBV7-8 and TRBJ1-1, reads GAGVSQSPRYKVAKRGQDVALRCDPISGHVSLFWYQQALGQGPEFLTYFQNEAQLDKSGLPSDRFFAERPEGSVSTLKIQRTQQEDSAVYLCASSFTLTGGHTEAFFGQGTRLTVV.

This clone has only a few counts. J is TRBJ2-7 and V is TRBV6-2 or TRBV6-3; TRBD2 might be the D (5 bases). CDR3 size: 17 residues. V was clipped by 4 bases and J by 3 bases, with 22 bases between them. Germline V gene lookup returns CDR1 MNHEY and CDR2 SVGEGT. The CDR3: CASSSNRLLIGVYEQYF. DNA for the CDR3: TGTGCCAGCAGTTCCAATCGACTCCTCATCGGGGTCTACGAGCAGTACTTC.